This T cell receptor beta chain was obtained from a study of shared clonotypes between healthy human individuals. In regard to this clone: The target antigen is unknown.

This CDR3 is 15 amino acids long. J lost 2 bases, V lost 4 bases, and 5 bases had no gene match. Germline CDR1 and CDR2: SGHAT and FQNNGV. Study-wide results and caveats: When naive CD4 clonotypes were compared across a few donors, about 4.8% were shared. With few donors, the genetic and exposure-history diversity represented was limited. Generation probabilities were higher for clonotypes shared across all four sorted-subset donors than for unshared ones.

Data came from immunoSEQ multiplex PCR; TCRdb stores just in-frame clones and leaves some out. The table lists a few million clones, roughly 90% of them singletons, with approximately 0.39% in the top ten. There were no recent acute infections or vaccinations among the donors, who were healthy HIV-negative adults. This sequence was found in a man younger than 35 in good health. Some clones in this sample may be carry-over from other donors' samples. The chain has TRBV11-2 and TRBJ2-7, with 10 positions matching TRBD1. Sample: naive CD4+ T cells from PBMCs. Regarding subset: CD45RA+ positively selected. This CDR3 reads CASSYGTGETYEQYF. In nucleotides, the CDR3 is TGTGCCAGCAGCTATGGGACAGGGGAGACCTACGAGCAGTACTTC.